Listed here are 22 T cell receptor beta chains from one sample, sequenced in a study of CD8+ T cells in alopecia areata. This sample's treatment: oral pan-JAK inhibitor, 5-10 mg twice daily. Investigators isolated RNA and reverse transcribed it into cDNA to act as the sequencing template. Assay: immunoSEQ multiplex PCR; the TCRdb copy retains only in-frame clones and omits some. The sample holds about 74,000 clones, roughly 28% seen once. The specimen was CD8+ T cells sorted from blood, collected at week 4, from a patient treated with tofacitinib. All receptors come from a human donor with alopecia areata.

The chain couples TRBV4-1 to TRBJ2-7; possibly TRBD2 for D (5 bases). The V end was cut by 4 bases, the J end by 1 base, with 11 bases between. CDR1 is MGHRA, CDR2 YSYEKL, per germline. The CDR3 has 14 amino acids. The CDR3 sequence is CASSPHRGSYEQYF. CDR3 nucleotide sequence: TGCGCCAGCAGCCCTCACCGGGGATCCTACGAGCAGTACTTC.

The gene calls are TRBV27 and TRBJ1-2; 8 nucleotides align to TRBD1. The CDR3 covers 15 residues. CDR1 and CDR2 (germline): MNHEY, SMNVEV (reference sequence). V gave up 4 bases and J gave up 2 bases; unmatched junction bases: 6. In nucleotides, the CDR3 is TGTGCCAGCAGTTCCAGGGGGCAAAGGAACTATGGCTACACCTTC. Translating gives CASSSRGQRNYGYTF.

This clone was seen only a few times. CDR3 region: CASSTSFRQGRAFF. The CDR3 nucleotides are TGTGCCAGCAGCACCAGCTTTCGACAGGGCCGAGCTTTCTTT. The rearrangement links TRBV7-9 to TRBJ1-1; 7 bases are a match to TRBD1. CDR1 and CDR2 from the germline V gene are SEHNR and FQNEAQ (reference sequence). CDR3 length: 14 amino acids. J lost 10 bases, V lost 5 bases, and 13 bases had no gene match. Full variable domain (outside the CDR3, taken from reference TRBV7-9 and TRBJ1-1): DTGVSQNPRHKITKRGQNVTFRCDPISEHNRLYWYRQTLGQGPEFLTYFQNEAQLEKSRLLSDRFSAERPKGSFSTLEIQRTEQGDSAMYLCASSTSFRQGRAFFGQGTRLTVV.

The chain is built from TRBV29-1 and TRBJ2-1, with TRBD1 identical over 10 bases. The CDR3 loop spans 14 amino acids. V lost 5 bases to trimming and J lost 4 bases; unmatched junction nucleotides: 5. The germline V gene encodes CDR1 SQVTM and CDR2 ANQGSEA. CDR3 coding DNA: TGCAGCGTTCCGGGACAGGGGTTATACAATGAGCAGTTCTTC. Its translation: CSVPGQGLYNEQFF.

V is TRBV30 and J is TRBJ1-1; the D is unclear. The CDR3 spans 14 residues. CDR1 and CDR2 from the germline V gene are GTSNPN and SVGIG (reference sequence). Trimming removed 4 bases from V and 1 base from J, with 13 bases in between. CDR3 DNA sequence: TGTGCCTGGACGTCTGGACGGGGGAACACTGAAGCTTTCTTT. Translating it yields CAWTSGRGNTEAFF.

The rearrangement uses TRBV2 and TRBJ1-5; 8 positions match TRBD1. From germline, CDR1 is SNHLY and CDR2 FYNNEI. The trim removed 6 bases at V and 4 bases at J, leaving 11 bases unmatched. The CDR3 extends over 16 amino acids. CDR3 protein: CASSLWVTGDNQPQHF. For the CDR3, the DNA is TGTGCCAGCAGCCTATGGGTGACAGGGGATAATCAGCCCCAGCATTTT.

The genes are TRBV6-6 and TRBJ2-5, with a possible D match to TRBD1 (5 bases). Looked up from germline, CDR1 is MNHNY and CDR2 is SVGAGI (reference sequence). V was shortened by 2 bases and J by 1 base, with 8 bases between the two germline ends. The CDR3 consists of 14 residues. CDR3 sequence reads: CASSYDRAQETQYF. CDR3 coding DNA: TGTGCCAGCAGTTACGACAGAGCCCAAGAGACCCAGTACTTC.

This sequence joins TRBV30 and TRBJ2-4, with TRBD1 matching 9 bases. The germline V gene encodes CDR1 GTSNPN and CDR2 SVGIG (reference sequence). CDR3 length: 15 residues. The junction had 9 bases not matched to a gene; V was cut back by 5 bases and J by 4 bases. CDR3 sequence (DNA): TGTGCCTGGGATAATCCGGGACAGGGAAAAAACATTCAGTACTTC. Amino acids: CAWDNPGQGKNIQYF.

This chain links TRBV5-6 with TRBJ2-4; 12 bases fit TRBD2. Germline V gives CDR1 SGHDT, CDR2 YYEEEE. The CDR3 is made up of 17 amino acids. V lost 3 bases to trimming and J lost 0 bases; unmatched junction nucleotides: 4. CDR3 amino acids: CASSSGLAGSAKNIQYF. CDR3 nucleotide sequence: TGTGCCAGCAGCTCGGGACTAGCGGGTTCAGCCAAAAACATTCAGTACTTC.

This clone is a singleton in its sample. V usage is TRBV25-1 and J usage is TRBJ1-2; TRBD1 is a possible D gene (5 bases). The CDR3 sequence is 14 residues long. In germline, CDR1 is MGHDK, CDR2 SYGVNS. V was clipped by 0 bases and J by 8 bases, with 13 bases between them. CDR3 DNA sequence: TGTGCCAGCAGTGAATATCGTACAGGTGGCGGCTACACCTTC. The encoded protein is CASSEYRTGGGYTF.

Regarding this clone: The CDR3 does not close with the conserved phenylalanine or tryptophan, likely indicating a read error. The DNA is omitted, as the CDR3 cannot be located on it reliably, and the CDR3 follows TCRdb's listing. The rearrangement joins TRBV25-1 to TRBJ2-7; the table calls TRBD2, which could not be checked here. With termini counted, the CDR3 has 11 amino acids. Germline V gives CDR1 MGHDK, CDR2 SYGVNS. CDR3 in amino acids: CASSGGSGKSP.

This clone was detected only a few times. The chain joins TRBV10-3 to TRBJ2-3; D is uncertain. The CDR3 consists of 13 residues. The germline V gene has CDR1 ENHRY and CDR2 SYGVKD. The V and J ends lost 4 bases and 2 bases respectively, with 7 bases between them. For the CDR3, the DNA is TGTGCCATCAGTGTAGACGTCACAGATACGCAGTATTTT. Its protein is CAISVDVTDTQYF.

This clone came up a few times. The chain carries TRBV27 and TRBJ1-5; no clear D. CDR1 is MNHEY, CDR2 SMNVEV, per germline (reference sequence). V lost 0 bases and J 4 bases, leaving 4 bases between the germline ends. The CDR3 runs to 13 residues. The CDR3 loop reads CASSLSGNQPQHF. The CDR3 nucleotides read TGTGCCAGCAGTTTATCGGGGAATCAGCCCCAGCATTTT.

Note on this clone: A junction end diverges from the germline sequence, so it may reflect a read error. The chain employs TRBV4-2 and TRBJ2-1, with 7 nucleotides matching TRBD2. CDR1 is LGHNA, CDR2 YNFKEQ, per germline. CDR3 length: 17 amino acids. The CDR3 DNA is TGTGCCGGCAGCCAAGATTCGGCGGGAGCCTCCTACAATGAGCAGTTCTTC. Its protein is CAGSQDSAGASYNEQFF.

This clone turned up a few times. One end of the junction varies from germline; a read error may be responsible. The rearrangement links TRBV11-2 to TRBJ2-1; 9 bases map to TRBD2. Germline V CDR1 and CDR2: SGHAT, FQNNGV. The CDR3 is made up of 16 amino acids. The CDR3: CASSQGASGTDNEQFF. CDR3 sequence (DNA): TGCGCCAGCAGCCAAGGGGCTAGCGGGACAGACAATGAGCAGTTCTTC. Looking up the rest from reference TRBV11-2 and TRBJ2-1 gives the full variable domain: EAGVAQSPRYKIIEKRQSVAFWCNPISGHATLYWYQQILGQGPKLLIQFQNNGVVDDSQLPKDRFSAERLKGVDSTLKIQPAKLEDSAVYLCASSQGASGTDNEQFFGPGTRLTVL.

This chain links TRBV4-1 with TRBJ2-1; D possibly matches TRBD1 or TRBD2 (5 bases each). Germline CDR1 reads MGHRA; CDR2 reads YSYEKL. Trimming left V 1 base short and J 0 bases short, with 10 bases between. This CDR3 is 16 amino acids long. The CDR3 coding sequence is TGCGCCAGCAGCCAAGGGAAGGGGAGCTCCTACAATGAGCAGTTCTTC. It is translated as CASSQGKGSSYNEQFF.

This clone was seen ten or more times. V and J are TRBV15 and TRBJ1-5, with D uncertain. V lost 6 bases and J lost 4, with 13 bases in between. The CDR3 consists of 14 residues. Germline V gene lookup returns CDR1 LNHNV and CDR2 YYDKDF (reference sequence). This CDR3 is CATRETLGNQPQHF. Here the CDR3 DNA reads TGTGCCACCAGAGAAACCCTGGGAAATCAGCCCCAGCATTTT.

The chain recombines TRBV29-1 with TRBJ2-7; either TRBD1 or TRBD2 may supply D (5 bases each). Trimming removed 7 bases at V and 4 bases at J, with 17 bases between. The germline gives CDR1 SQVTM, CDR2 ANQGSEA. The CDR3 is 13 residues long. The CDR3 spells CSARGGRDYEQYF. CDR3 nucleotides: TGCAGCGCCCGGGGTGGCAGGGATTACGAGCAGTACTTC.

Only a few counts were recorded for this clone. The rearrangement uses TRBV4-1 and TRBJ2-7; D not resolved. CDR3 length: 14 residues. The ends were cut back, 2 bases at V and 3 bases at J, with 11 bases in the middle. Germline loops: CDR1 MGHRA, CDR2 YSYEKL. The chain's CDR3 is CASSQNRADYEQYF. CDR3 sequence (DNA): TGCGCCAGCAGCCAAAATCGGGCCGACTACGAGCAGTACTTC.

The rearrangement joins TRBV29-1 to TRBJ2-5, with 9 bases fitting TRBD2. J was trimmed by 5 bases and V by 7 bases; bases with no gene match: 11. Per germline, CDR1 SQVTM and CDR2 ANQGSEA. This CDR3 has 14 residues. The CDR3 DNA is TGCAGCGCTGCTGGCGGGGGGGCACGGGAGACCCAGTACTTC. It codes for CSAAGGGARETQYF.

The chain links TRBV5-4 to TRBJ1-5; no firm D call. Germline lookup yields CDR1 SGHNT and CDR2 YYREEE (reference sequence). V lost 8 bases, J lost 2 bases, and 17 bases lay in between. The CDR3 consists of 15 residues. CDR3 nucleotides: TGTGCCAGAAAACCCGCCCTCGCGGGCAATCAGCCCCAGCATTTT. This gives the protein CARKPALAGNQPQHF.

Comment on this clone: Sequence at one end of the junction differs from germline and may be a read error. The chain employs TRBV7-6 and TRBJ1-1; no reliable D call. Germline V gives CDR1 SGHVS, CDR2 FNYEAQ. The CDR3 loop spans 15 amino acids. The CDR3 region has the DNA TGTCCCAGCAGCCCCCGACATTTCATGAACACTGAAGCTTTCTTT. Residues: CPSSPRHFMNTEAFF.